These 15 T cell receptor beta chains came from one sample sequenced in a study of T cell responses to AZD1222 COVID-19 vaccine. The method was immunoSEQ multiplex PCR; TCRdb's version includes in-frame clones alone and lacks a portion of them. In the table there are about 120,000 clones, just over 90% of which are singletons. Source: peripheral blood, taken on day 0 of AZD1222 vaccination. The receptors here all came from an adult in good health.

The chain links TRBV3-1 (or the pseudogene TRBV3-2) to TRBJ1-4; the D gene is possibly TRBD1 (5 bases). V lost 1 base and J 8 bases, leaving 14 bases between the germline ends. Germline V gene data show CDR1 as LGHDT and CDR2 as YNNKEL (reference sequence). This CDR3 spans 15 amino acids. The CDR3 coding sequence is TGTGCCAGCAGCCAAGGATTGGCAGGGAGCGAAAAACTGTTTTTT. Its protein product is CASSQGLAGSEKLFF.

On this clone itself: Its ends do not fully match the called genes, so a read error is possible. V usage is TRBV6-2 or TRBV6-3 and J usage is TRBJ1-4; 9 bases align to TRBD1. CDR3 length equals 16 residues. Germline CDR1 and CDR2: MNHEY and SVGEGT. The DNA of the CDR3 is TGTGCCAGCAGTTACTGGTTGTCCGGGACAGGGCGTTATCTTATTTTT. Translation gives CASSYWLSGTGRYLIF.

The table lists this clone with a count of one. The CDR3 reads CASSAPATSGEDNEQFF. CDR3 nucleotides: TGTGCCAGCAGTGCCCCCGCGACTAGCGGGGAGGACAATGAGCAGTTCTTC. The chain joins TRBV2 to TRBJ2-1, with TRBD2 matching over 11 bases. CDR1 is SNHLY and CDR2 is FYNNEI in the germline V gene. The CDR3 has 17 residues. With 4 bases clipped from V and 5 bases from J, the junction kept 10 bases outside the gene matches.

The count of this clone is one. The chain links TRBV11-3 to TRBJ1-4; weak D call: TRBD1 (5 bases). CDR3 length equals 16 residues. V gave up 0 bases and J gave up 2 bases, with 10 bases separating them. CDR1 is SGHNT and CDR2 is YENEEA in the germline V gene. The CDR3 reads CASSLEGVRTNEKLFF. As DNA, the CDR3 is TGTGCCAGCAGCTTAGAGGGGGTAAGGACTAATGAAAAACTGTTTTTT.

The chain's CDR3 is CASSFGQGIDEQYF. The DNA for the CDR3 is TGCGCCAGCAGCTTCGGACAGGGGATCGACGAGCAGTACTTC. The chain is built from TRBV5-1 and TRBJ2-7, with TRBD1 identical over 9 bases. Unmatched junction bases numbered 5, after V lost 2 bases and J lost 5 bases. Germline V CDR1 and CDR2: SGHRS, YFSETQ. This CDR3 comprises 14 residues.

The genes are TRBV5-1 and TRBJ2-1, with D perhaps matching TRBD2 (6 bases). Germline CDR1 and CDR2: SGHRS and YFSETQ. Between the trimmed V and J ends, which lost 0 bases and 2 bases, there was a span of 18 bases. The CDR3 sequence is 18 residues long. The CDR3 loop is CASSLGGYRPGAYNEQFF. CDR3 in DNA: TGCGCCAGCAGCTTGGGGGGGTACAGGCCGGGAGCCTACAATGAGCAGTTCTTC.

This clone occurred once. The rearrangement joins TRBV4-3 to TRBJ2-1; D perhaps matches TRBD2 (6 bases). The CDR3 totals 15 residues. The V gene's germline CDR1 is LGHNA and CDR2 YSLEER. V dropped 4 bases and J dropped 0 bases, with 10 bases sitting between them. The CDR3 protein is CASSLRGSSYNEQFF. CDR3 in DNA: TGCGCCAGCAGCCTTCGGGGGAGCTCCTACAATGAGCAGTTCTTC.

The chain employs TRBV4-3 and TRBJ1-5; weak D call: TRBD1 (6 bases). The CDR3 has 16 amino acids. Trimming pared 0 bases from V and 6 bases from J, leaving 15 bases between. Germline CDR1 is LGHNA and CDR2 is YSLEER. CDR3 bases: TGCGCCAGCAGCCAAGATAGTCTGACAGGCATTCAGCCCCAGCATTTT. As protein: CASSQDSLTGIQPQHF.

Written as DNA, the CDR3 is TGCAGCGTTGAAGGGGACGTAGCGGGGGGGGCCCAAGAGACCCAGTACTTC. Encoded protein: CSVEGDVAGGAQETQYF. The chain recombines TRBV29-1 with TRBJ2-5, with TRBD2 matching over 11 bases. Per the germline V gene, CDR1 is SQVTM and CDR2 is ANQGSEA. V lost 1 base and J lost 1; bases outside the gene matches: 8. The CDR3 consists of 17 residues.

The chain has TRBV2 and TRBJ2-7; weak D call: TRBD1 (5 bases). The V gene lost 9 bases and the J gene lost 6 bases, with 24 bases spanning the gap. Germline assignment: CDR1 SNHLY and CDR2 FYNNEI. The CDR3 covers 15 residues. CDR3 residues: CARKTQAMPFGEQYF. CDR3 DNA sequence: TGTGCCAGGAAGACACAGGCTATGCCCTTTGGCGAGCAGTACTTC.

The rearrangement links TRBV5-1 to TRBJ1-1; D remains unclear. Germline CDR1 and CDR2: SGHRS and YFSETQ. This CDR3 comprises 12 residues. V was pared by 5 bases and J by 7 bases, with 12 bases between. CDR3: CASSRLADEAFF. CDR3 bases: TGCGCCAGCAGTAGGTTGGCAGATGAAGCTTTCTTT.

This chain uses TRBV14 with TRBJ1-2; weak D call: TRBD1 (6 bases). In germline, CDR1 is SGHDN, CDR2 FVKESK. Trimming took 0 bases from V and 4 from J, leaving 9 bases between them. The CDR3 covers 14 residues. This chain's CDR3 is CASSQETGAYGYTF. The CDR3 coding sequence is TGTGCCAGCAGCCAAGAGACAGGCGCCTATGGCTACACCTTC.

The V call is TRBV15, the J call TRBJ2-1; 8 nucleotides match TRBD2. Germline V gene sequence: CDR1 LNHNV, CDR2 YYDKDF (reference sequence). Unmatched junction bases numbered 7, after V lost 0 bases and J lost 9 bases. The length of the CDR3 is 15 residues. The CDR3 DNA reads TGTGCCACCAGCAGAGATAGGGTGGCGGGGGGTGAGCAGTTCTTC. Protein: CATSRDRVAGGEQFF.

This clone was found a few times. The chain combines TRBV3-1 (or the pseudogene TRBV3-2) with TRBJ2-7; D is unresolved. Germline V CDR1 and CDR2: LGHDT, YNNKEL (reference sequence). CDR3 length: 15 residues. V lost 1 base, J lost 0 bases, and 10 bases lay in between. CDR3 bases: TGTGCCAGCAGCCAAGCGACCTCAAGCTCCTACGAGCAGTACTTC. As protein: CASSQATSSSYEQYF.

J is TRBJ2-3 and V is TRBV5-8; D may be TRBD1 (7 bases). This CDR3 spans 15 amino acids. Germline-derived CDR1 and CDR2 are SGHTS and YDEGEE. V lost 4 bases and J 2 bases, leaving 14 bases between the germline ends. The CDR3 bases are TGTGCCAGCAGCGGAGGGACAGTAACCACAGATACGCAGTATTTT. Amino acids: CASSGGTVTTDTQYF.